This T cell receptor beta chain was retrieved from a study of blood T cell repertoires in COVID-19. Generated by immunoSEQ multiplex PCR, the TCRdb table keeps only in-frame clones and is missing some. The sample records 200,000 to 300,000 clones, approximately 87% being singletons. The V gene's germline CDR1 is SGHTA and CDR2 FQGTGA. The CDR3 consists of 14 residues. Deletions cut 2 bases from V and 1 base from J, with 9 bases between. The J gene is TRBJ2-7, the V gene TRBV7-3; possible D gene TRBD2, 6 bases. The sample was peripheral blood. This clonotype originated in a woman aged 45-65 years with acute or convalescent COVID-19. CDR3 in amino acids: CASSLSSASYEQYF. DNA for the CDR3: TGTGCCAGCAGCTTATCTAGCGCGTCCTACGAGCAGTACTTC.